This T cell receptor beta chain was retrieved from a study of T cell responses to AZD1222 COVID-19 vaccine. Assay: immunoSEQ multiplex PCR; the TCRdb copy retains only in-frame clones and omits some. Seen here are nearly 200,000 clones, roughly 92% observed once, and the top ten hold 1%. This material consisted of peripheral blood, taken 28 days after the second AZD1222 dose. This TCR was recovered from an adult who received the AZD1222 COVID-19 vaccine.

DNA of the CDR3: TGTGCCAGCAGCTTACTTCGGGGGACAGATACGCAGTATTTT. Translated, it gives CASSLLRGTDTQYF. The chain joins TRBV11-2 to TRBJ2-3, with D possibly being TRBD2 (6 bases). CDR1 and CDR2 (germline): SGHAT, FQNNGV. The CDR3 covers 14 residues. Trimming removed 2 bases at V and 3 bases at J, with 9 bases between.